The source of this T cell receptor (beta chain) is a study of shared clonotypes between healthy human individuals (dated by TCRdb to the early 2020s). Broadly, across the study: A few men and two women, aged 18 to 49 years, made up the cohort. For each donor, CD4 naive and CD4 memory were each given three plates, CD8 naive was given two plates, and CD8 memory was given one plate. To estimate repertoire size and how much clonotypes are shared between individuals, the study performed deep sequencing of blood TCR repertoires from five healthy adults. To increase sequencing depth and limit assay-specific biases, TCR repertoire library preparation and sequencing were carried out by different laboratories using diverse techniques. Per donor, leukapheresis produced somewhere between about 0.85 and 8.9 billion PBMCs.

With regard to this clone: Its antigen remains unidentified. Base qualities are missing; no much larger clone stands one base away. The same CDR3 can be traced to other DNA sequences in this sample.

CD8 naive samples were CD45RO-negative cells positively selected for CCR7, giving a CD45RA+CCR7+ population that excluded TemRA cells. Donors were healthy HIV-negative adults with no recently reported acute infections or vaccinations. All donors were Caucasian adults living in Nashville, Tennessee, USA. After blood collection by leukapheresis, PBMCs were isolated using Ficoll-Histopaque density gradient centrifugation and then cryopreserved in the vapor phase of liquid nitrogen. Analytical flow cytometry was used to check the purity and quantity of each magnetically sorted T cell population. From each sorted fraction, genomic DNA was isolated and quantified by UV absorbance on a Nanodrop 2000c. Here is what the overall study found, with its caveats: Only blood was sampled, and tissue TCR repertoires likely differ from those in blood. Pairwise subsampling led to the expectation that sequencing depth would affect the degree of clonotype sharing among donors. When a few donors were compared, the shared fraction of clonotypes was roughly 5% for naive CD4, around 3.6% for naive CD8, roughly 2.5% for memory CD4, and under 0.5% for memory CD8. The genetic and exposure-history diversity represented was limited by the small number of donors. Naive subsets generally had larger estimated clonotype richness than memory subsets did. Clonotypes shared by all four sorted-subset donors showed higher generation probabilities than non-shared clonotypes. Rarefaction of sorted-subset datasets indicated incomplete sequencing despite the large sequencing depth.

Using the deep immunoSEQ assay, multiplex PCR amplified TCR CDR3 regions from genomic DNA. Extracted genomic DNA from each cell subset was distributed evenly across all wells of several immunoSEQ 96-well plates, and each plate was treated as a replicate. For sorted subsets, around 0.2 ug of genomic DNA, equivalent to around 29,000 T cell genomes, went into each replicate PCR. Purified libraries were quantified with a Qubit 3.0 fluorometer, sized on a Bioanalyzer 2100, and re-quantified with the KAPA Library Quantification kit. A separate single-read 150-cycle Illumina NextSeq 550 flow cell was used to sequence each immunoSEQ 96-well plate. In the source study's methods: Because the immunoSEQ output held only junctional sequences and lacked quality scores, the filtering could not match the filtering applied to full-length reads. To assign V/J genes and CDR3, sequences were annotated using PyIR, a Python wrapper for IgBLAST v1.9, with IMGT germline references. Any read was removed if the V/J assignment was weak (E-value above 1e-6), the CDR3 was missing, or the read contained stop codons, out-of-frame junctions, or ambiguous translated residues. V3J clonotypes were defined as sequences sharing the same inferred V gene, J gene, and CDR3 amino acid sequence. To compute the percentage overlap between repertoires, the number of shared unique clonotypes was divided by the size of the smaller repertoire. Three approaches were used to assess repertoire richness: RTK rarefaction, the Chao1 estimator, and Recon v2.1 estimates of unobserved clonotypes. Generation probabilities were computed with OLGA for all TCRbeta clonotypes obtained by the gDNA method from several donors. TCRdb retrieved this table from immuneACCESS and kept in-frame rearrangements only. Not all clones are present; in checked studies, unresolved V genes account for under half, and no reason is known for the remainder. The V and J calls and clone size come from that table; D and trimming were worked out from the DNA. The sample table records some 1,900,000 clones; about 95% of these occur just once. The ten largest clones capture roughly 1.2% of the sample.

At the junction V is shortened by 5 bases and J by 7 bases; bases outside the gene matches: 7. CDR1 and CDR2, per the germline V gene (reference sequence), are MNHEY and SMNVEV. The CDR3, from cysteine to phenylalanine, totals 14 residues. Only CDR3 DNA remains: 42 bases, in frame from the first base. This receptor was taken from a young man in good health. The chain couples TRBV27 to TRBJ2-7, with 11 bases matching TRBD1. The sample comprised naive CD8+ T cells sorted from blood. What this sample's cell subset or site label stands for: CD45RA+CCR7+. The CDR3 region has the sequence CASSLGQGAREQYF. The nucleotides read TGTGCCAGCAGTCTAGGACAGGGGGCACGGGAGCAGTACTTC.